A single sample is the source of the 8 T cell receptor beta chains below, sequenced in a study of T cell clones after liver transplantation. Profiled with immunoSEQ multiplex PCR; TCRdb holds only in-frame clones, not every one. The sample has over 25,000 clones; about 95% are singletons. The sequencing used CD8+ T cells from blood, collected 12 months after liver transplant. The origin of the receptors is a human patient who received a liver transplant. Part of the T cells may come from the graft donor.

The rearrangement uses TRBV10-2 and TRBJ2-7; TRBD2 agrees at 11 bases. There are 14 residues in the CDR3. V was pared by 8 bases and J by 7 bases, with 10 bases of the junction left unmatched. In germline, CDR1 is WSHSY, CDR2 SAAADI. The CDR3 sequence is CASHPGTSGLEQYF. The CDR3 DNA reads TGCGCCAGCCACCCCGGGACTAGCGGTCTAGAGCAGTACTTC.

The J gene is TRBJ2-7, the V gene TRBV10-3, with 12 bases fitting TRBD2. Germline CDR1 and CDR2: ENHRY and SYGVKD. J lost 4 bases, V lost 3 bases, and 7 bases had no gene match. CDR3 length equals 16 residues. In DNA form, the CDR3 reads TGTGCCATCAGTGAAAAGGATCTAGCGGGAGGGTACGAGCAGTACTTC. It codes for CAISEKDLAGGYEQYF.

The DNA of the CDR3 is TGTGCCAGCAGCTTAGAGACAGGCTACGAGCAGTACTTC. Amino acid sequence: CASSLETGYEQYF. The chain joins TRBV7-9 to TRBJ2-7; D possibly corresponds to TRBD1 (6 bases). Germline CDR1 SEHNR, CDR2 FQNEAQ (reference sequence). Trimming took off 1 base at V and 3 bases at J, with 7 bases between the two ends. CDR3 length equals 13 residues.

This chain links TRBV9 with TRBJ2-5, with D uncertain. V was clipped by 4 bases and J by 0 bases, with 7 bases between them. The CDR3 is 13 amino acids. Germline CDR1 reads SGDLS; CDR2 reads YYNGEE. The CDR3 DNA reads as TGTGCCAGCAGCTCCGACAACCAAGAGACCCAGTACTTC. As protein: CASSSDNQETQYF.

The chain has TRBV27 and TRBJ2-7; D ambiguous. V dropped 3 bases and J dropped 3 bases, with 15 bases sitting between them. The CDR3 consists of 15 residues. In germline, CDR1 is MNHEY, CDR2 SMNVEV (reference sequence). CDR3 nucleotides: TGTGCCAGCAGTTTCGACGAGATGGGATGCTACGAGCAGTACTTC. This encodes CASSFDEMGCYEQYF.

This chain joins TRBV4-1 and TRBJ2-4, with 9 bases matching TRBD1. The junction had 11 bases not matched to a gene; V was cut back by 4 bases and J by 1 base. This CDR3 region has 18 residues. Germline loops: CDR1 MGHRA, CDR2 YSYEKL. The CDR3 region has the DNA TGCGCCAGCAGCCTACCACCGGGACAGGGATTGGCCAAAAACATTCAGTACTTC. It translates to CASSLPPGQGLAKNIQYF.

V is TRBV18 and J is TRBJ2-5; 8 nucleotides line up with TRBD1. The CDR3 is 15 residues long. Germline loops: CDR1 KGHSH, CDR2 LQKENI. After removal of 4 bases from V and 2 bases from J, the junction contained 6 bases not matched to a gene. CDR3 protein: CASSHAGGWQETQYF. CDR3 nucleotide sequence: TGTGCCAGCTCACACGCAGGGGGCTGGCAAGAGACCCAGTACTTC.

The chain is built from TRBV5-1 and TRBJ1-1; D is uncertain. The V end was cut by 5 bases, the J end by 2 bases, with 13 bases between. CDR3 size: 14 residues. The germline CDR1 and CDR2 sequences are SGHRS and YFSETQ. For the CDR3, the DNA is TGCGCCAGCAGTTATCGGACTTTCAACACTGAAGCTTTCTTT. As protein: CASSYRTFNTEAFF. Full variable domain (remainder filled in from reference TRBV5-1 and TRBJ1-1): KAGVTQTPRYLIKTRGQQVTLSCSPISGHRSVSWYQQTPGQGLQFLFEYFSETQRNKGNFPGRFSGRQFSNSRSEMNVSTLELGDSALYLCASSYRTFNTEAFFGQGTRLTVV.